One sample yielded the 22 T cell receptor beta chains listed below, sequenced in a study of human T cells and chemical hapten exposure. One entry per CDR3 protein results from TCRdb running MiXCR on the RACE reads. The table includes 380,000 or so distinct CDR3 sequences, 4% to 5.5% detected once. The time point: patch test 1, 2 weeks after DPC sensitization. Treatment denoted: therapeutic diphenylcyclopropenone sensitization with weekly scalp DPC. The specimen was whole blood, collected in connection with sensitization to the hapten diphenylcyclopropenone (DPC). These receptors all come from a woman between 45 and 65 years old with alopecia areata. Some clones in this sample may be carry-over from other donors' samples.

V usage is TRBV2 and J usage is TRBJ1-4, with a tentative D call TRBD1 (6 bases). The CDR3 runs 12 residues. CDR1 is SNHLY, CDR2 FYNNEI, per germline. The V end lost 5 bases, the J end lost 9 bases, and 10 bases lay between the germline ends. The DNA of the CDR3 is TGTGCCAGCAGTACGGACAGCAAAAAACTGTTTTTT. Translated: CASSTDSKKLFF. Combining the CDR3 with reference TRBV2 and TRBJ1-4 gives the whole variable domain EPEVTQTPSHQVTQMGQEVILRCVPISNHLYFYWYRQILGQKVEFLVSFYNNEISEKSEIFDDQFSVERPDGSNFTLKIRSTKLEDSAMYFCASSTDSKKLFFGSGTQLSVL.

Many counts were recorded for this clonotype. The chain couples TRBV2 to TRBJ1-5; D is possibly TRBD1 (5 bases). The length of the CDR3 is 15 residues. Trimming left V 5 bases short and J 2 bases short, with 13 bases between. Germline V gene lookup returns CDR1 SNHLY and CDR2 FYNNEI. The CDR3 nucleotides are TGTGCCAGCAGTCCGGACCCGGGGGGCAATCAGCCCCAGCATTTT. It is translated as CASSPDPGGNQPQHF.

This clonotype has at least ten counts. The CDR3 spells CASSLARSTDTQYF. In DNA form, the CDR3 reads TGTGCCAGCAGCTTAGCCCGGAGCACAGATACGCAGTATTTT. The chain recombines TRBV7-9 with TRBJ2-3; D uncertain. Germline V gene sequence: CDR1 SEHNR, CDR2 FQNEAQ (reference sequence). V was clipped by 0 bases and J by 0 bases, with 4 bases between them. CDR3 size: 14 residues.

This clonotype was recorded at least ten times. The V and J genes are TRBV16 and TRBJ1-1; TRBD1 agrees at 7 bases. The germline V gene has CDR1 KGHSY and CDR2 FQNENV. This CDR3 has 16 amino acids. With V trimmed by 3 bases and J by 1 base, 8 bases remained unmatched. The CDR3 region is CASSQSLGDRNTEAFF. DNA for the CDR3: TGTGCCAGCAGCCAGTCCCTAGGGGACAGGAACACTGAAGCTTTCTTT. The full variable domain, its missing parts supplied by reference TRBV16 and TRBJ1-1, is GEEVAQTPKHLVRGEGQKAKLYCAPIKGHSYVFWYQQVLKNEFKFLISFQNENVFDETGMPKERFSAKCLPNSPCSLEIQATKLEDSAVYFCASSQSLGDRNTEAFFGQGTRLTVV.

This clonotype was seen more than once but under ten times. V gene TRBV27 combines with J gene TRBJ1-2; D not resolved. This CDR3 is 16 amino acids long. Trimming removed 5 bases from V and 2 bases from J, with 18 bases in between. The germline gives CDR1 MNHEY, CDR2 SMNVEV (reference sequence). The CDR3 DNA sequence: TGTGCCAGCAGTACCAGAGGCACTACTCGAAACTATGGCTACACCTTC. Protein product: CASSTRGTTRNYGYTF.

This clonotype was recorded a few times. V gene TRBV13 combines with J gene TRBJ2-2; the match to TRBD2 covers 8 bases. This CDR3 spans 18 amino acids. From germline, CDR1 is PRHDT and CDR2 FYEKMQ (reference sequence). V gave up 5 bases and J gave up 0 bases; unmatched junction bases: 11. CDR3 protein: CASSVLGGGTSNTGELFF. The CDR3 nucleotides are TGTGCCAGCAGCGTTCTAGGCGGGGGGACCTCGAACACCGGGGAGCTGTTTTTT. Combining the CDR3 with reference TRBV13 and TRBJ2-2 gives the whole variable domain AAGVIQSPRHLIKEKRETATLKCYPIPRHDTVYWYQQGPGQDPQFLISFYEKMQSDKGSIPDRFSAQQFSDYHSELNMSSLELGDSALYFCASSVLGGGTSNTGELFFGEGSRLTVL.

This clonotype was detected ten times or more. This chain uses TRBV4-3 with TRBJ2-1; 9 bases match TRBD2. With 6 bases clipped from V and 7 bases from J, the junction kept 16 bases outside the gene matches. The CDR3 extends over 17 amino acids. In germline, CDR1 is LGHNA, CDR2 YSLEER. CDR3 nucleotides: TGCGCCAGCAGTCAAACCTTTGACTCTAGCGGGATGAATGAGCAGTTCTTC. Its translation: CASSQTFDSSGMNEQFF.

CDR3 residues: CASSRHVTGANVLTF. As DNA, the CDR3 is TGTGCCAGCAGCCGACATGTAACTGGGGCCAACGTCCTGACTTTC. The chain has TRBV11-2 and TRBJ2-6, with no clear D. The CDR3 extends over 15 amino acids. Per the germline V gene, CDR1 is SGHAT and CDR2 is FQNNGV. The V gene lost 5 bases and the J gene lost 2 bases, with 10 bases spanning the gap.

In this sample, this clonotype turned up many times. This chain connects TRBV12-3 or TRBV12-4 to TRBJ2-1, with TRBD2 matching over 7 bases. CDR3 size: 12 residues. J lost 6 bases, V lost 6 bases, and 2 bases had no gene match. The CDR3 DNA sequence: TGTGCCAGCAGCCGGACTAGCAATGAGCAGTTCTTC. Translating it yields CASSRTSNEQFF.

The chain is built from TRBV11-2 and TRBJ2-7, with D uncertain. Trimming took 2 bases from V and 7 from J, leaving 18 bases between them. CDR1 SGHAT and CDR2 FQNNGV come from the germline V gene. The length of the CDR3 is 15 residues. The CDR3 here is CASSLLGLATGEQYF. The CDR3 nucleotides read TGTGCCAGCAGCTTACTCGGCTTGGCGACCGGGGAGCAGTACTTC.

This rearrangement joins TRBV5-4 to TRBJ1-4; tentatively, D is TRBD1 (5 bases). Germline CDR1 SGHNT, CDR2 YYREEE (reference sequence). The CDR3 has 17 residues. V dropped 4 bases and J dropped 8 bases, with 24 bases sitting between them. The CDR3 DNA reads TGTGCCAGCAGCAAGGCGCCAAGATCGGGGGGTGGAGAAAAACTGTTTTTT. Translating gives CASSKAPRSGGGEKLFF.

This clonotype was recorded at least ten times. The rearrangement uses TRBV5-1 and TRBJ1-2, with TRBD1 matching over 8 bases. V shed 4 bases and J 6 bases; nucleotides not matched to a gene: 2. This CDR3 region has 12 residues. Per the germline V gene, CDR1 is SGHRS and CDR2 is YFSETQ. This CDR3 is CASSGTGNGYTF. CDR3 nucleotide sequence: TGCGCCAGCAGCGGGACAGGAAATGGCTACACCTTC.

This clonotype was found many times. The chain recombines TRBV3-1 with TRBJ2-7, with 9 bases lining up with TRBD1. The V and J ends lost 3 bases and 2 bases, in that order; junction bases with no gene match: 5. CDR1 and CDR2 from the germline V gene are LGHDT and YNNKEL (reference sequence). The CDR3 is made up of 15 amino acids. The CDR3 sequence: CASSQRTGDPYEQYF. Written as DNA, the CDR3 is TGTGCCAGCAGCCAGAGGACAGGGGACCCCTACGAGCAGTACTTC.

This clonotype was seen repeatedly, ten times or more. The chain uses TRBV4-1 and TRBJ2-7; D may be TRBD2 (5 bases). The germline V gene encodes CDR1 MGHRA and CDR2 YSYEKL. The V end lost 0 bases, the J end lost 7 bases, and 10 bases lay between the germline ends. The CDR3 consists of 13 residues. CDR3 protein: CASSQDAGWEQYF. CDR3 nucleotide sequence: TGCGCCAGCAGCCAAGATGCGGGCTGGGAGCAGTACTTC.

This clonotype came up many times. This rearrangement joins TRBV7-9 to TRBJ2-6, with 7 bases that match TRBD1. Germline values: CDR1 SEHNR, CDR2 FQNEAQ (reference sequence). The CDR3 has 14 amino acids. J was trimmed by 0 bases and V by 11 bases; bases with no gene match: 4. CDR3 nucleotides: TGTGCCTACCACAGGGGCTCTGGGGCCAACGTCCTGACTTTC. Protein: CAYHRGSGANVLTF.

This clonotype occurred many times. The V call is TRBV7-7, the J call TRBJ2-5, with 7 bases fitting TRBD2. Trimming took 2 bases from V and 5 from J; bases not matched to a gene: 5. Germline CDR1 and CDR2: SSHAT and FNYEAQ (reference sequence). The length of the CDR3 is 14 residues. In DNA form, the CDR3 reads TGTGCCAGCAGCTTACGCGGGGGAACGGAGACCCAGTACTTC. Translated, it gives CASSLRGGTETQYF.

This clonotype was observed many times. The CDR3 DNA sequence: TGCAGTGCCAGCCGGGACGAGCAGTACTTC. Translated: CSASRDEQYF. This chain joins TRBV20-1 and TRBJ2-7; D remains unclear. Germline-derived CDR1 and CDR2 are DFQATT and SNEGSKA (reference sequence). This CDR3 is 10 amino acids long. Trimming shortened V by 6 bases and J by 5 bases, and 8 bases separated the two germline ends.

This clonotype was seen ten or more times. The chain recombines TRBV10-3 with TRBJ1-4; D not certain. The CDR3 is 14 amino acids. Germline-derived CDR1 and CDR2 are ENHRY and SYGVKD. Trimming removed 6 bases at V and 3 bases at J, with 11 bases between. In DNA, the CDR3 is TGTGCCATCAGCGCCACCGGTTCTAATGAAAAACTGTTTTTT. It codes for CAISATGSNEKLFF.

Ten or more counts support this clonotype. The chain couples TRBV14 to TRBJ1-1; the D is unclear. CDR3 length: 14 residues. V lost 0 bases, J lost 4 bases, and 9 bases lay in between. CDR1 SGHDN and CDR2 FVKESK come from the germline V gene. CDR3 loop: CASSQDVGITEAFF. The DNA of the CDR3 is TGTGCCAGCAGCCAAGATGTGGGGATCACTGAAGCTTTCTTT.

This clonotype has a handful of counts. The gene calls are TRBV12-3 or TRBV12-4 and TRBJ1-1; a weak D match, TRBD1 (5 bases). The CDR3 extends over 13 amino acids. The V gene lost 5 bases and the J gene lost 1 base, with 8 bases spanning the gap. The CDR3 bases are TGTGCCAGCAGTAATCAGGGGAACACTGAAGCTTTCTTT. It yields the protein CASSNQGNTEAFF.

This clonotype was counted at least ten times. J is TRBJ2-3 and V is TRBV20-1; D may match TRBD1 or TRBD2 (5 bases each). Germline CDR1 DFQATT, CDR2 SNEGSKA (reference sequence). CDR3 length: 16 amino acids. V lost 6 bases, J lost 6 bases, and 25 bases lay in between. The CDR3 coding sequence is TGCAGTGCCCGGTTCGGGGCGGGCCCCGAGAAGGATACGCAGTATTTT. Amino acids: CSARFGAGPEKDTQYF.

This clonotype came up many times. The chain joins TRBV7-2 to TRBJ1-3; D is ambiguous. CDR1 and CDR2 from the germline V gene are SGHTA and FQGNSA. Trimming stripped 5 bases from V and 0 bases from J, with 14 bases between. The CDR3 extends over 16 amino acids. CDR3 DNA: TGTGCCAGCAGCCCCGAAGGGTTCCTCTCTGGAAACACCATATATTTT. This codes for CASSPEGFLSGNTIYF.